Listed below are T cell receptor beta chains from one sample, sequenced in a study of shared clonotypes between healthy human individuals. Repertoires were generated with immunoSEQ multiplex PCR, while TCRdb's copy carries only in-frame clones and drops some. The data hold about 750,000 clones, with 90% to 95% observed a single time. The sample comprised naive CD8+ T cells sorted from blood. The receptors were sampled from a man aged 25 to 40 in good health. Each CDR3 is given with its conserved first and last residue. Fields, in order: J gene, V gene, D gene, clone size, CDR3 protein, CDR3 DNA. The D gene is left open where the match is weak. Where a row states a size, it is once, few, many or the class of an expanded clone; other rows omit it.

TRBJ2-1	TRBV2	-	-	CASSEGGDQDNEQFF	TGTGCCAGCAGTGAAGGCGGGGACCAGGACAATGAGCAGTTCTTC
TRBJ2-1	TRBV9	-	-	CASSVDGDHPFSYNEQFF	TGTGCCAGCAGCGTAGACGGGGACCACCCTTTCTCCTACAATGAGCAGTTCTTC
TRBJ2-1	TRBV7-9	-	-	CASSPWSSQQFF	TGTGCCAGCAGCCCCTGGTCTTCCCAGCAGTTCTTC
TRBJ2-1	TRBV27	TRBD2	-	CASSLLGTSGSNEQFF	TGTGCCAGCAGTTTATTGGGGACTAGCGGGAGCAATGAGCAGTTCTTC
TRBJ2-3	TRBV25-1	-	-	CASSEYGGDDTQYF	TGTGCCAGCAGTGAATACGGCGGCGATGATACGCAGTATTTT
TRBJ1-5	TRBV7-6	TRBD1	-	CASSLGDLQGNRQPQHF	TGTGCCAGCAGCTTGGGGGATCTACAGGGGAATAGACAGCCCCAGCATTTT
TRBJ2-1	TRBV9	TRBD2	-	CASSVLSGSSYNEQFF	TGTGCCAGCAGCGTCCTGAGCGGGAGCTCCTACAATGAGCAGTTCTTC
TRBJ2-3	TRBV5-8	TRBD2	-	CASSPGTSGADTQYF	TGTGCCAGCAGCCCCGGGACTAGCGGAGCAGATACGCAGTATTTT
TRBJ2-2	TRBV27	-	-	CASSFSRGTGELFF	TGTGCCAGCAGTTTTTCCCGGGGGACCGGGGAGCTGTTTTTT
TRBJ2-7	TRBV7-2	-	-	CASSLIWGGYSSYEQYF	TGTGCCAGCAGCTTAATCTGGGGCGGGTACTCCTCCTACGAGCAGTACTTC
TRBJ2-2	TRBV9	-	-	CASSVEGRMNTGELFF	TGTGCCAGCAGCGTAGAGGGACGGATGAACACCGGGGAGCTGTTTTTT
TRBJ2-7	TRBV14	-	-	CASSRDEAYSPYEQYF	TGTGCCAGCAGCCGCGACGAGGCGTATTCCCCCTACGAGCAGTACTTC
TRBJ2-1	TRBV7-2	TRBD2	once	CASSFPTSAEQFF	TGTGCCAGCAGCTTTCCGACTAGCGCTGAGCAGTTCTTC
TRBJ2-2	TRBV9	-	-	CASSVAGVLSGELFF	TGTGCCAGCAGCGTAGCGGGAGTGTTATCCGGGGAGCTGTTTTTT
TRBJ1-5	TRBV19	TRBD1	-	CASSMRDSHNQPQHF	TGTGCCAGTAGTATGAGGGACAGCCACAATCAGCCCCAGCATTTT
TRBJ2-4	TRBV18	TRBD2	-	CASSPRAGVSVGNIQYF	TGTGCCAGCTCACCACGGGCGGGAGTGTCAGTGGGAAACATTCAGTACTTC
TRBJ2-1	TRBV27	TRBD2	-	CATQFIWRTSGSGEAYNEQFF	TGTGCCACCCAGTTTATATGGCGGACTAGCGGGAGCGGGGAGGCCTACAATGAGCAGTTCTTC
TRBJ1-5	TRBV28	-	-	CASSFARFNQPQHF	TGTGCCAGCAGTTTTGCTAGGTTTAATCAGCCCCAGCATTTT
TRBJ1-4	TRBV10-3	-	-	CAISSEGTFREKLFF	TGTGCCATCTCATCAGAGGGGACCTTTAGAGAAAAACTGTTTTTT
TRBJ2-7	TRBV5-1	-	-	CASSLEPFSYEQYF	TGCGCCAGCAGCTTGGAGCCGTTCTCCTACGAGCAGTACTTC
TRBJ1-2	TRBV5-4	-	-	CASSFRDGNYGYTF	TGTGCCAGCAGCTTCCGGGATGGGAACTATGGCTACACCTTC
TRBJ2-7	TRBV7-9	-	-	CASSLTTVSEQYF	TGTGCCAGCAGCTTGACGACAGTCAGCGAGCAGTACTTC
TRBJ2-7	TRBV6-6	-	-	CASSIRGYSYEQYF	TGTGCCAGCAGTATCAGGGGATACTCCTACGAGCAGTACTTC
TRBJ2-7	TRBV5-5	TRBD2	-	CASSLAGLEGDEQYF	TGTGCCAGCAGCCTCGCGGGACTAGAGGGTGACGAGCAGTACTTC
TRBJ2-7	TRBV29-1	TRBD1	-	CSVEGTGGLHEQYF	TGCAGCGTTGAGGGGACAGGGGGCTTGCACGAGCAGTACTTC
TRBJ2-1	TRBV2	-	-	CASKEEGSSYNEQFF	TGTGCCAGCAAGGAGGAGGGGAGCTCCTACAATGAGCAGTTCTTC
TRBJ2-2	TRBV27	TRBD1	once	CASSSSPGTGWGGELFF	TGTGCCAGCAGTTCCTCACCCGGGACAGGGTGGGGCGGGGAGCTGTTTTTT
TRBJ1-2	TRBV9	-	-	CASRGPYGYTF	TGTGCCAGCAGGGGCCCCTATGGCTACACCTTC
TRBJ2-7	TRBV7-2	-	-	CASSLLVSYEQYF	TGTGCCAGCAGCTTACTTGTCTCCTACGAGCAGTACTTC
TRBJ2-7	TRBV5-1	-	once	CASSFGLTYEQYF	TGCGCCAGCAGCTTCGGACTTACCTACGAGCAGTACTTC
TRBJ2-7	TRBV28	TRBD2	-	CASREAGLASYEQYF	TGTGCCAGCAGAGAAGCCGGACTAGCGTCCTACGAGCAGTACTTC
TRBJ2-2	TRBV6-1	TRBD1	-	CASIGQGGAELFF	TGTGCCAGCATAGGACAGGGGGGCGCGGAGCTGTTTTTT
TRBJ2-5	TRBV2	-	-	CASRTLEAGETQYF	TGTGCCAGCAGAACTCTAGAGGCGGGCGAGACCCAGTACTTC
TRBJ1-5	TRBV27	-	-	CASSLFPDKKQPQHF	TGTGCCAGCAGTTTGTTTCCGGACAAGAAACAGCCCCAGCATTTT
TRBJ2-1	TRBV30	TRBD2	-	CAWGLAGVGNEQFF	TGTGCCTGGGGACTAGCGGGAGTGGGCAATGAGCAGTTCTTC
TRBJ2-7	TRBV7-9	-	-	CASSLSPSPYEQYF	TGTGCCAGCAGCTTATCCCCTAGTCCATACGAGCAGTACTTC
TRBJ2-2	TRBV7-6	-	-	CASSLARDFTGELFF	TGTGCCAGCAGCTTAGCCCGGGACTTCACCGGGGAGCTGTTTTTT
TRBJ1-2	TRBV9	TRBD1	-	CASSVGDSHYGYTF	TGTGCCAGCAGCGTAGGGGACAGCCACTATGGCTACACCTTC
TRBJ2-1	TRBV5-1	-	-	CASSLSFSAGHSSYNEQFF	TGCGCCAGCAGCCTGAGCTTCAGCGCAGGACACAGCTCCTACAATGAGCAGTTCTTC
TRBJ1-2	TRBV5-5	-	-	CASSLGVDPYGYTF	TGTGCCAGCAGCTTAGGGGTAGATCCCTATGGCTACACCTTC
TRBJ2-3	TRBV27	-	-	CASSSGLDTQYF	TGTGCCAGCAGTTCCGGACTAGATACGCAGTATTTT
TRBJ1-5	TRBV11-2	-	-	CASSFYAGRSNQPQHF	TGTGCCAGCAGCTTCTACGCGGGGAGAAGCAATCAGCCCCAGCATTTT
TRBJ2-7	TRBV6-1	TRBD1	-	CASRDRGWGEQYF	TGTGCCAGCAGAGACAGGGGATGGGGGGAGCAGTACTTC
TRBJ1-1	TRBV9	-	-	CASSPSWGNTEAFF	TGTGCCAGCAGCCCTAGCTGGGGGAACACTGAAGCTTTCTTT
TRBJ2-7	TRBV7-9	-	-	CASSLGGQDNEQYF	TGTGCCAGCAGCTTAGGCGGCCAAGACAACGAGCAGTACTTC